This T cell receptor beta chain was obtained from a study of control samples from healthy donors and cancer patients. This CDR3 is 14 amino acids long. Germline loops: CDR1 LNHDA, CDR2 SQIVND (reference sequence). J gave up 4 bases and V 6 bases, and 4 bases lay outside the gene matches. Clones were sequenced by immunoSEQ multiplex PCR, and TCRdb holds only the in-frame ones, with some missing. The data hold about 77,000 clones, with approximately 92% observed a single time. This chain links TRBV19 with TRBJ1-1; 11 nucleotides line up with TRBD1. This TCR was sampled from a woman between 55 and 75 years old in good health. Sequenced: blood. CDR3 bases: TGTGCCAGTAGCACCGGGACAGGGGGCACTGAAGCTTTCTTT. Its protein is CASSTGTGGTEAFF.